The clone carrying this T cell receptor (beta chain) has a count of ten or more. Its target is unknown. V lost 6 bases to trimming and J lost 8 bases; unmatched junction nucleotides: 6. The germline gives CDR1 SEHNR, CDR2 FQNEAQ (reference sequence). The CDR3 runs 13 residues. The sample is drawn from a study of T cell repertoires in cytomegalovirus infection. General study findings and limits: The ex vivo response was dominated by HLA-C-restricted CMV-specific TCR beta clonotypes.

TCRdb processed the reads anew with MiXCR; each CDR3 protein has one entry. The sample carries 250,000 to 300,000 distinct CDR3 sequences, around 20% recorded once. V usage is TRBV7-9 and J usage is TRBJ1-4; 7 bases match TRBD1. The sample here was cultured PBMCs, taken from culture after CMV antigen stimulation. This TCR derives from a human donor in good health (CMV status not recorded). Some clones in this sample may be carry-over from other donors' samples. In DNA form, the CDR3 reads TGTGCCAGCAGGTCAGGGGGAAAGGAAAAACTGTTTTTT. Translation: CASRSGGKEKLFF.